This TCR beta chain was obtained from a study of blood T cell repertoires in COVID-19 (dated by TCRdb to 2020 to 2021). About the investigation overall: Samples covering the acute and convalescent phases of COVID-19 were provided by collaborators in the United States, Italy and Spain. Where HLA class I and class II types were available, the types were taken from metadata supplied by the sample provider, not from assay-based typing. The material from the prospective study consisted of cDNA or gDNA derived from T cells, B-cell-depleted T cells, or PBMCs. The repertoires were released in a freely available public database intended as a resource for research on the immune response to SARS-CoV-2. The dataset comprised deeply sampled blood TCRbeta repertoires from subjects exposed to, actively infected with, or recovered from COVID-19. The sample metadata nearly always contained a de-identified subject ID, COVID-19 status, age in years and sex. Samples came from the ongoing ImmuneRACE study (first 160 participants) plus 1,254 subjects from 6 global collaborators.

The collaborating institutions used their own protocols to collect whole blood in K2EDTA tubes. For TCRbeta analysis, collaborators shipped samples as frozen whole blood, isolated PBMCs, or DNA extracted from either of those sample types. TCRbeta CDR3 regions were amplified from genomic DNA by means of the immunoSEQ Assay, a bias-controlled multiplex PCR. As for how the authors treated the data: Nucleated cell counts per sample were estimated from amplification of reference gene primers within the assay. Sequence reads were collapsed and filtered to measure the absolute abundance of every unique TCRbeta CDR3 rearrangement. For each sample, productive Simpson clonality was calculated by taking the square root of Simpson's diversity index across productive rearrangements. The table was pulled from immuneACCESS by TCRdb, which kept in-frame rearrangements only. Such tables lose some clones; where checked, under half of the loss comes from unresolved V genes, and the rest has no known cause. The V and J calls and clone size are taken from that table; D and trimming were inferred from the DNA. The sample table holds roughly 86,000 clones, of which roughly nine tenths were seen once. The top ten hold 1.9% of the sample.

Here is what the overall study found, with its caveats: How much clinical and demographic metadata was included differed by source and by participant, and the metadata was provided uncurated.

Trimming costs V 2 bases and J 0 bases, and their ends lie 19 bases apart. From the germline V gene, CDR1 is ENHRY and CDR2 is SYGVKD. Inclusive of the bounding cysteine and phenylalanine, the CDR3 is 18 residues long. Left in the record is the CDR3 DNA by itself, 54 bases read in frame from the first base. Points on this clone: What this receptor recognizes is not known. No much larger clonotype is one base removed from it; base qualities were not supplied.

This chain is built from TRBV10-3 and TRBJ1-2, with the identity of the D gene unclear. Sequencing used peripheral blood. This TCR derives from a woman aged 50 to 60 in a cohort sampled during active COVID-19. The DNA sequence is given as TGTGCCATCAGTGAGCCTTGTATCGCGGAGGGCCCTAACTATGGCTACACCTTC. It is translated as CAISEPCIAEGPNYGYTF.